Following are 21 T cell receptor beta chains from one sample sequenced in a study of CD8 T cell repertoires and HIV-1 epitope variants. The method was immunoSEQ multiplex PCR; TCRdb's version includes in-frame clones alone and lacks a portion of them. Of some 100,000 clones listed, roughly four fifths were seen once; the top ten hold roughly 25%. Sequencing input: uncultured baseline CD8+ T cells from peripheral blood mononuclear cells (PBMCs). The receptors here all came from a male donor with HIV.

The CDR3 DNA reads TGTGCCAGCAGTTTCGGGGGGAACACTGAAGCTTTCTTT. Residues: CASSFGGNTEAFF. The V and J genes are TRBV28 and TRBJ1-1; possible D gene TRBD1, 5 bases. The CDR3 extends over 13 amino acids. Per germline, CDR1 MDHEN and CDR2 SYDVKM. V dropped 3 bases and J dropped 1 base, with 6 bases sitting between them.

J is TRBJ1-2 and V is TRBV5-4; D not resolved. Germline CDR1 SGHNT, CDR2 YYREEE (reference sequence). This CDR3 has 15 residues. Trimming took 0 bases from V and 3 from J, leaving 12 bases between them. Here the CDR3 reads CASSLDTDAYYGYTF. In DNA, the CDR3 is TGTGCCAGCAGCTTGGATACAGACGCTTACTATGGCTACACCTTC.

The chain recombines TRBV19 with TRBJ2-2; TRBD1 might be the D (6 bases). The CDR3 is made up of 14 amino acids. The V end was cut by 6 bases, the J end by 4 bases, with 12 bases between. In germline, CDR1 is LNHDA, CDR2 SQIVND (reference sequence). CDR3 coding DNA: TGTGCCAGTAGCAGGGGTTGGGGCACCGGGGAGCTGTTTTTT. It yields the protein CASSRGWGTGELFF.

J is TRBJ1-2 and V is TRBV28, with 8 bases identical to TRBD1. CDR1 and CDR2 from the germline V gene are MDHEN and SYDVKM. CDR3 length: 18 amino acids. V was pared by 2 bases and J by 8 bases, with 19 bases of the junction left unmatched. As DNA, the CDR3 is TGTGCCAGCAGTTTAACCGTCAAAACGACAGGGGCGATGGCCGGCTACACCTTC. Residues: CASSLTVKTTGAMAGYTF.

V usage is TRBV7-8 and J usage is TRBJ1-4; a weak D match, TRBD1 (6 bases). The CDR3 length is 18 residues. Germline lookup yields CDR1 SGHVS and CDR2 FQNEAQ. V was shortened by 3 bases and J by 2 bases, with 19 bases between the two germline ends. The CDR3 coding sequence is TGTGCCAGCAGCTTGGCCTCAGGCGGGGGGCGGACTAATGAAAAACTGTTTTTT. As protein: CASSLASGGGRTNEKLFF.

This CDR3 is CATSRDRLAAKTSSTDTQYF. The DNA for the CDR3 is TGTGCCACCAGCAGAGATCGACTAGCGGCCAAAACCTCTAGCACAGATACGCAGTATTTT. The chain combines TRBV15 with TRBJ2-3; TRBD2 agrees at 9 bases. Germline CDR1 LNHNV, CDR2 YYDKDF (reference sequence). CDR3 length: 20 amino acids. J gave up 0 bases and V 0 bases, and 13 bases lay outside the gene matches.

The chain couples TRBV9 to TRBJ1-1, with TRBD1 matching over 10 bases. V trimming: 0 bases; J trimming: 4 bases; junction bases outside the gene matches: 3. Germline assignment: CDR1 SGDLS and CDR2 YYNGEE. This CDR3 is built from 15 residues. The CDR3 loop reads CASSVETGGGTEAFF. In DNA, the CDR3 is TGTGCCAGCAGCGTAGAGACAGGGGGCGGCACTGAAGCTTTCTTT.

The chain couples TRBV11-2 to TRBJ2-5; D gene unclear. Trimming took 1 base from V and 0 from J, leaving 9 bases between them. The V gene's germline CDR1 is SGHAT and CDR2 FQNNGV. The CDR3 contains 15 residues. In nucleotides, the CDR3 is TGTGCCAGCAGCTTAGTAAACGGGTACCAAGAGACCCAGTACTTC. This gives the protein CASSLVNGYQETQYF.

The genes are TRBV19 and TRBJ2-7; 9 positions match TRBD1. Germline lookup yields CDR1 LNHDA and CDR2 SQIVND (reference sequence). CDR3 length equals 16 residues. J gave up 3 bases and V 5 bases, and 11 bases lay outside the gene matches. The CDR3 region is CASSLSPQGALYEQYF. CDR3 sequence (DNA): TGTGCCAGTAGTCTCTCTCCACAGGGGGCACTCTACGAGCAGTACTTC.

This rearrangement joins TRBV5-4 to TRBJ2-3; 7 nucleotides agree with TRBD2. The V segment lost 3 bases and the J segment 4 bases; nucleotides outside the gene matches: 5. The CDR3 spans 14 residues. Per germline, CDR1 SGHNT and CDR2 YYREEE (reference sequence). As DNA, the CDR3 is TGTGCCAGCAGCTGGGGCGGGGGAGCAGATACGCAGTATTTT. Amino acid sequence: CASSWGGGADTQYF.

The V gene is TRBV7-9, the J gene TRBJ1-2; TRBD1 matches at 11 bases. There are 15 residues in the CDR3. J gave up 4 bases and V 1 base, and 2 bases lay outside the gene matches. Germline CDR1 is SEHNR and CDR2 is FQNEAQ (reference sequence). CDR3 amino acids: CASSLGTGGIYGYTF. The DNA of the CDR3 is TGTGCCAGCAGCTTAGGGACAGGGGGCATCTATGGCTACACCTTC.

This sequence joins TRBV15 and TRBJ2-3; D may be TRBD2 (6 bases). CDR1 and CDR2 (germline): LNHNV, YYDKDF (reference sequence). V gave up 1 base and J gave up 1 base, with 18 bases separating them. This CDR3 has 18 residues. The CDR3: CATSRGTVGGLGTDTQYF. The DNA of the CDR3 is TGTGCCACCAGCAGAGGTACCGTGGGGGGTCTTGGCACAGATACGCAGTATTTT.

This chain links TRBV27 with TRBJ1-3; a possible D gene is TRBD1 (6 bases). V was shortened by 7 bases and J by 4 bases, with 17 bases between the two germline ends. This CDR3 contains 15 residues. Germline loops: CDR1 MNHEY, CDR2 SMNVEV (reference sequence). This chain's CDR3 is CASTNSGVWGNTIYF. The CDR3 DNA reads as TGTGCCAGCACCAACTCAGGGGTATGGGGAAACACCATATATTTT.

V and J are TRBV28 and TRBJ2-7; no clear D gene. The CDR3 is made up of 14 amino acids. Per germline, CDR1 MDHEN and CDR2 SYDVKM. V was clipped by 5 bases and J by 5 bases, with 16 bases between them. The DNA for the CDR3 is TGTGCCAGCAGTCCCGCGAGAACTTATGACGAGCAGTACTTC. Protein: CASSPARTYDEQYF.

The chain uses TRBV28 and TRBJ2-5, with D possibly matching TRBD2 (5 bases). This CDR3 has 15 residues. The germline gives CDR1 MDHEN, CDR2 SYDVKM. The V end lost 0 bases, the J end lost 5 bases, and 13 bases lay between the germline ends. The CDR3 nucleotides read TGTGCCAGCAGTTTATGGAGAGGGCCCGGCGAGACCCAGTACTTC. Encoded protein: CASSLWRGPGETQYF.

The genes are TRBV5-1 and TRBJ2-7, with D possibly TRBD1 on 6 matching bases. This CDR3 spans 15 amino acids. The V gene lost 3 bases and the J gene lost 0 bases, with 13 bases spanning the gap. From germline, CDR1 is SGHRS and CDR2 YFSETQ. CDR3 protein: CASSYGGPLSYEQYF. The CDR3 nucleotides are TGCGCCAGCAGCTATGGGGGCCCCCTCTCCTACGAGCAGTACTTC.

CDR3 sequence reads: CASTRPGAGELFF. As DNA, the CDR3 is TGTGCCAGCACCCGCCCAGGGGCCGGGGAGCTGTTTTTT. The rearrangement joins TRBV5-4 to TRBJ2-2; D is possibly TRBD1 (6 bases). Germline V gene lookup returns CDR1 SGHNT and CDR2 YYREEE (reference sequence). Trimming removed 6 bases from V and 6 bases from J, with 12 bases in between. CDR3 size: 13 residues.

The gene calls are TRBV5-1 and TRBJ2-1; tentatively, D is TRBD2 (6 bases). Germline assignment: CDR1 SGHRS and CDR2 YFSETQ. The CDR3 loop spans 16 amino acids. Trimming took 0 bases from V and 3 from J, leaving 13 bases between them. The CDR3 region is CASSLESTRGYNEQFF. CDR3 DNA: TGCGCCAGCAGCTTGGAATCGACTAGAGGCTACAATGAGCAGTTCTTC.

The gene calls are TRBV5-1 and TRBJ1-3; D unresolved. This CDR3 has 14 residues. Per germline, CDR1 SGHRS and CDR2 YFSETQ. V shed 7 bases and J shed 0 bases, with 11 bases lying between them. The CDR3 sequence is CASAVSLSGNTIYF. The CDR3 DNA is TGCGCCAGCGCCGTTAGTCTCTCTGGAAACACCATATATTTT. The variable domain in full, completed from reference TRBV5-1 and TRBJ1-3, reads KAGVTQTPRYLIKTRGQQVTLSCSPISGHRSVSWYQQTPGQGLQFLFEYFSETQRNKGNFPGRFSGRQFSNSRSEMNVSTLELGDSALYLCASAVSLSGNTIYFGEGSWLTVV.

The chain combines TRBV5-6 with TRBJ2-5, with TRBD2 matching 8 bases. The V gene's germline CDR1 is SGHDT and CDR2 YYEEEE. This CDR3 comprises 15 residues. Germline trimming cut 0 bases from V and 2 bases from J; bases unmatched to any gene: 3. CDR3 DNA sequence: TGTGCCAGCAGCTTGGAGCGGGGGCAACAAGAGACCCAGTACTTC. Its protein is CASSLERGQQETQYF.

Here the CDR3 DNA reads TGTGCCTGGAGTGGGTTCTACGAGCAGTACTTC. This gives the protein CAWSGFYEQYF. V is TRBV30 and J is TRBJ2-7; D ambiguous. Germline assignment: CDR1 GTSNPN and CDR2 SVGIG (reference sequence). The CDR3 sequence is 11 residues long. Trimming cost V 1 base and J 3 bases, with 4 bases left between them.